These 13 T cell receptor beta chains originate from one sample sequenced in a study of T cells in Graves' hyperthyroidism and ophthalmopathy. The investigators amplified TCR beta CDR3 regions from RNA transcripts. TCR CDR3 underwent first-round RT-PCR with the HTBI primer set. TCRdb independently ran MiXCR on the multiplex PCR reads; one entry per CDR3 protein. In the table there are roughly 580,000 distinct CDR3 sequences, about 15% of which are singletons. Sequencing was done on a sample of blood. These receptors originate from a woman younger than 45 with Graves' hyperthyroidism that later progressed to Graves' ophthalmopathy.

This sequence joins TRBV30 and TRBJ2-5, with D possibly being TRBD1 (5 bases). Trimming stripped 5 bases from V and 5 bases from J, with 15 bases between. Per germline, CDR1 GTSNPN and CDR2 SVGIG (reference sequence). The CDR3 sequence is 13 residues long. For the CDR3, the DNA is TGTGCCTGGGAAAAGGGGTTAACGGAGACCCAGTACTTC. Translating it yields CAWEKGLTETQYF.

This clonotype turned up a few times. V usage is TRBV11-3 and J usage is TRBJ2-1; TRBD2 matches at 9 bases. Germline V gene sequence: CDR1 SGHNT, CDR2 YENEEA. The CDR3 has 17 amino acids. V trimming: 0 bases; J trimming: 8 bases; junction bases outside the gene matches: 11. The CDR3 sequence is CASSLDKGGRAGDEQFF. Here the CDR3 DNA reads TGTGCCAGCAGCTTAGATAAGGGCGGGAGGGCCGGGGATGAGCAGTTCTTC.

This clonotype was recorded many times. V and J are TRBV6-5 and TRBJ2-7; D may match TRBD1 or TRBD2 (7 bases each). The CDR3 is 17 amino acids. From germline, CDR1 is MNHEY and CDR2 SVGAGI. V dropped 3 bases and J dropped 3 bases, with 21 bases sitting between them. CDR3 region: CASSYLYQGGVGYEQYF. The CDR3 DNA is TGTGCCAGCAGTTATCTATATCAGGGGGGGGTGGGCTACGAGCAGTACTTC.

This rearrangement joins TRBV4-1 to TRBJ2-7; either TRBD1 or TRBD2 may fit D (5 bases each). CDR3 length: 15 residues. The germline V gene has CDR1 MGHRA and CDR2 YSYEKL. The V and J ends lost 1 base and 2 bases respectively, with 12 bases between them. CDR3 in DNA: TGCGCCAGCAGCCAAGCCCTCGGGGCCACCTACGAGCAGTACTTC. The encoded protein is CASSQALGATYEQYF.

This clonotype was seen at least ten times. The rearrangement uses TRBV19 and TRBJ2-7; 7 nucleotides align to TRBD1. The V gene end was trimmed by 6 bases and the J gene end by 4 bases; junction bases not matched to a gene: 9. Germline loops: CDR1 LNHDA, CDR2 SQIVND (reference sequence). There are 14 residues in the CDR3. This CDR3 is CASSRGQEQYEQYF. CDR3 nucleotide sequence: TGTGCCAGTAGCCGAGGACAGGAGCAATACGAGCAGTACTTC.

As for this clonotype: This sequence may be a read error, since a much larger clone differs from it by one base. The gene calls are TRBV20-1 and TRBJ2-6, with a tentative D call TRBD1 (5 bases). Germline values: CDR1 DFQATT, CDR2 SNEGSKA (reference sequence). This CDR3 contains 13 residues. The CDR3 DNA sequence: TGCAGTGCTAGGGTGTCTGGGGCCAACGTCATGACTTTC. Amino acids: CSARVSGANVMTF.

This clonotype was observed a few times. V gene TRBV6-2 or TRBV6-3 combines with J gene TRBJ2-7, with 7 bases matching TRBD1. This CDR3 is 14 amino acids long. V shed 2 bases and J 5 bases; nucleotides not matched to a gene: 6. Germline V CDR1 and CDR2: MNHEY, SVGEGT. The CDR3 DNA reads TGTGCCAGCAGTTACGAAGGGGGCGGCGACGAGCAGTACTTC. This codes for CASSYEGGGDEQYF.

The chain recombines TRBV20-1 with TRBJ1-2, with D hard to call. The CDR3 extends over 14 amino acids. Germline CDR1 is DFQATT and CDR2 is SNEGSKA (reference sequence). The V end lost 6 bases, the J end lost 1 base, and 15 bases lay between the germline ends. CDR3 protein: CSADRRSINYGYTF. The CDR3 DNA follows: TGCAGTGCCGATCGACGCAGCATTAACTATGGCTACACCTTC.

This clonotype was detected ten times or more. The V and J genes are TRBV7-3 and TRBJ1-1; perhaps TRBD1 as D (6 bases). CDR1 SGHTA and CDR2 FQGTGA come from the germline V gene. Trimming shortened V by 6 bases and J by 5 bases, and 13 bases separated the two germline ends. This CDR3 is built from 13 residues. CDR3 protein: CASSSDRYTEAFF. The CDR3 DNA reads TGTGCCAGCAGTTCAGACAGGTATACTGAAGCTTTCTTT.

The chain links TRBV4-1 to TRBJ2-7; D is uncertain. Trimming pared 3 bases from V and 0 bases from J, leaving 12 bases between. CDR1 is MGHRA and CDR2 is YSYEKL in the germline V gene. The CDR3 consists of 15 residues. Here the CDR3 DNA reads TGCGCCAGCAGCCAGATCCCGGATCCCTCCTACGAGCAGTACTTC. Its translation: CASSQIPDPSYEQYF.

This clonotype was found many times. The chain is built from TRBV18 and TRBJ2-7; TRBD1 aligns across 9 bases. J gave up 3 bases and V 1 base, and 4 bases lay outside the gene matches. Germline CDR1 reads KGHSH; CDR2 reads LQKENI. This CDR3 comprises 15 residues. The CDR3 sequence: CASSPLTGGVYEQYF. The CDR3, as DNA: TGTGCCAGCTCACCACTGACAGGGGGAGTCTACGAGCAGTACTTC.

This clonotype was detected ten times or more. This chain joins TRBV20-1 and TRBJ1-1, with unresolved D. The CDR3 has 12 amino acids. V dropped 4 bases and J dropped 5 bases, with 11 bases sitting between them. Germline V CDR1 and CDR2: DFQATT, SNEGSKA (reference sequence). In nucleotides, the CDR3 is TGCAGTGCTAACGGGCCGGTAACTGAAGCTTTCTTT. The encoded protein is CSANGPVTEAFF.

This clonotype was detected ten times or more. This sequence joins TRBV30 and TRBJ2-5, with 7 bases aligning to TRBD2. This CDR3 has 12 amino acids. Losses at the gene ends were 3 bases for V and 5 bases for J; bases not matched to a gene: 3. Germline CDR1 reads GTSNPN; CDR2 reads SVGIG (reference sequence). CDR3 residues: CAWSEGGETQYF. The CDR3 bases are TGTGCCTGGAGCGAGGGAGGGGAGACCCAGTACTTC.